Presented here are 25 T cell receptor beta chains from one specimen sequenced in a study of cytotoxic CD8 clonotypes in ibrutinib-treated CLL. Profiling relied on immunoSEQ multiplex PCR, and the TCRdb table lists in-frame clones only, not all of them. The sample lists about 120,000 clones; approximately 85% were seen once. Sequenced here: PBMCs, sampled after 24 months of ibrutinib treatment. The receptors were sampled from a human donor with chronic lymphocytic leukemia.

This clone appeared once. The J gene is TRBJ2-2, the V gene TRBV2; D not resolved. The V gene lost 8 bases and the J gene lost 5 bases, with 12 bases spanning the gap. The CDR3 loop spans 13 amino acids. Germline V gives CDR1 SNHLY, CDR2 FYNNEI. CDR3 DNA: TGTGCCAGCCGGATTGGAGTAACCGGGGAGCTGTTTTTT. Amino acids: CASRIGVTGELFF. Looking up the rest from reference TRBV2 and TRBJ2-2 gives the full variable domain: EPEVTQTPSHQVTQMGQEVILRCVPISNHLYFYWYRQILGQKVEFLVSFYNNEISEKSEIFDDQFSVERPDGSNFTLKIRSTKLEDSAMYFCASRIGVTGELFFGEGSRLTVL.

This clone was seen more than once but under ten times. The chain combines TRBV28 with TRBJ1-2; D is ambiguous. The CDR3 totals 16 residues. Trimming shortened V by 1 base and J by 3 bases, and 15 bases separated the two germline ends. CDR1 and CDR2 from the germline V gene are MDHEN and SYDVKM. CDR3 amino acids: CASSLSASGPDYGYTF. In DNA, the CDR3 is TGTGCCAGCAGTTTATCGGCTTCCGGGCCGGACTATGGCTACACCTTC.

V usage is TRBV5-6 and J usage is TRBJ2-5, with D perhaps matching TRBD1 (6 bases). The ends were cut back, 2 bases at V and 4 bases at J, with 12 bases in the middle. Germline loops: CDR1 SGHDT, CDR2 YYEEEE. The CDR3 sequence is 14 residues long. The CDR3 DNA sequence: TGTGCCAGCAGCTTCTGGGGGCTCGGAGAGACCCAGTACTTC. It yields the protein CASSFWGLGETQYF.

The chain links TRBV27 to TRBJ2-1, with 7 bases aligning to TRBD2. The trim removed 3 bases at V and 9 bases at J, leaving 8 bases unmatched. There are 14 residues in the CDR3. From germline, CDR1 is MNHEY and CDR2 SMNVEV (reference sequence). The chain's CDR3 is CASSLETSRSEQFF. The CDR3 DNA reads as TGTGCCAGCAGTTTGGAGACTAGCAGGAGTGAGCAGTTCTTC.

With regard to this clone: The junction differs from germline at one of its ends, possibly a read error. This chain uses TRBV7-9 with TRBJ1-1; D is possibly TRBD1 (5 bases). CDR1 is SEHNR and CDR2 is FQNEAQ in the germline V gene (reference sequence). This CDR3 comprises 13 residues. The CDR3 loop is CASSFRDLNEVLF. CDR3 coding DNA: TGTGCCAGCAGCTTCCGGGACCTTAACGAGGTTCTCTTT.

The CDR3 loop is CARRGTLYEQYF. CDR3 bases: TGTGCCCGCCGCGGGACTTTATACGAGCAGTACTTC. This chain joins TRBV28 and TRBJ2-7; tentatively, D is TRBD2 (6 bases). Germline V CDR1 and CDR2: MDHEN, SYDVKM. The CDR3 length is 12 residues. Trimming removed 11 bases from V and 4 bases from J, with 15 bases in between.

This clone appeared once. The chain links TRBV28 to TRBJ1-3; no clear D gene. CDR3 length: 15 amino acids. Between the trimmed V and J ends, which lost 6 bases and 1 base, there was a span of 13 bases. Germline V gene lookup returns CDR1 MDHEN and CDR2 SYDVKM. The CDR3 spells CASSSWEGSGNTIYF. In nucleotides, the CDR3 is TGTGCCAGCAGCTCATGGGAGGGATCTGGAAACACCATATATTTT.

The genes are TRBV7-3 and TRBJ2-2; 9 bases line up with TRBD2. Germline V gene data show CDR1 as SGHTA and CDR2 as FQGTGA. With 5 bases clipped from V and 7 bases from J, the junction kept 8 bases outside the gene matches. The CDR3 is 15 amino acids. CDR3: CASSDIAGVGGELFF. The CDR3 DNA reads as TGTGCCAGCAGCGACATAGCGGGAGTGGGCGGGGAGCTGTTTTTT.

The J gene is TRBJ1-5, the V gene TRBV6-1; D is unresolved. The CDR3 consists of 14 residues. Germline V gene sequence: CDR1 MNHNS, CDR2 SASEGT. V was pared by 3 bases and J by 7 bases, with 13 bases between. DNA of the CDR3: TGTGCCAGCAGTGATCGAGAGGGCCGGCAGCCCCAGCATTTT. It yields the protein CASSDREGRQPQHF.

The chain carries TRBV29-1 and TRBJ2-1, with D maybe TRBD2 (5 bases). Trimming removed 6 bases from V and 0 bases from J, with 12 bases in between. Germline V gives CDR1 SQVTM, CDR2 ANQGSEA. This CDR3 is built from 14 residues. CDR3 bases: TGCAGCGTCGCAAGTGGGAGCTCCTACAATGAGCAGTTCTTC. As protein: CSVASGSSYNEQFF.

The rearrangement links TRBV7-9 to TRBJ1-4, with a weak D call TRBD1 (5 bases). Germline V gene sequence: CDR1 SEHNR, CDR2 FQNEAQ (reference sequence). The CDR3 has 16 residues. Trimming took off 5 bases at V and 5 bases at J, with 18 bases between the two ends. The CDR3 region is CASSPPAGTENEKLFF. CDR3 in DNA: TGTGCCAGCAGCCCGCCCGCCGGGACGGAGAATGAAAAACTGTTTTTT. The full variable domain, with the rest looked up from reference TRBV7-9 and TRBJ1-4, is DTGVSQNPRHKITKRGQNVTFRCDPISEHNRLYWYRQTLGQGPEFLTYFQNEAQLEKSRLLSDRFSAERPKGSFSTLEIQRTEQGDSAMYLCASSPPAGTENEKLFFGSGTQLSVL.

The chain is built from TRBV6-5 and TRBJ2-2; D not resolved. From germline, CDR1 is MNHEY and CDR2 SVGAGI. The CDR3 has 15 amino acids. Trimming removed 4 bases from V and 1 base from J, with 10 bases in between. CDR3 region: CASSSYSRNTGELFF. In nucleotides, the CDR3 is TGTGCCAGCAGTTCGTATAGCAGGAACACCGGGGAGCTGTTTTTT.

The rearrangement uses TRBV29-1 and TRBJ2-7; 7 bases are a match to TRBD1. The CDR3 is 16 amino acids. Germline values: CDR1 SQVTM, CDR2 ANQGSEA. The V and J ends lost 3 bases and 3 bases, in that order; junction bases with no gene match: 14. The CDR3 sequence is CSVELGARQGVYEQYF. CDR3 nucleotides: TGCAGCGTTGAGCTTGGGGCAAGACAGGGAGTCTACGAGCAGTACTTC.

This clone was picked up one time. The gene calls are TRBV19 and TRBJ1-5, with D perhaps matching TRBD1 (5 bases). Germline assignment: CDR1 LNHDA and CDR2 SQIVND (reference sequence). CDR3 length: 15 residues. Trimming took off 7 bases at V and 5 bases at J, with 18 bases between the two ends. The CDR3 protein is CASNRDSARYQPQHF. Written as DNA, the CDR3 is TGTGCCAGTAATCGGGACTCAGCGAGATATCAGCCCCAGCATTTT.

The chain recombines TRBV4-1 with TRBJ1-5; 7 positions match TRBD1. J was trimmed by 3 bases and V by 3 bases; bases with no gene match: 8. Per the germline V gene, CDR1 is MGHRA and CDR2 is YSYEKL. The CDR3 is 16 amino acids. Written as DNA, the CDR3 is TGCGCCAGCAGCCACGGAGGGGGACAGTTCAATCAGCCCCAGCATTTT. It yields the protein CASSHGGGQFNQPQHF.

The chain couples TRBV21-1 to TRBJ2-7; the table's D call, TRBD2, has no DNA check behind it. TRBV21-1 is termed a pseudogene. CDR3 length: 14 residues. The CDR3 region has the DNA TGTGCCAGACGACTAGCGGGAGCGGCCTACGAGCAGTACTTC. Residues: CARRLAGAAYEQYF.

Of note for this clone: This same CDR3 is encoded by further DNA sequences in the sample. The CDR3 DNA reads as TGCAGCGTAGACCGTGGCAATGAGCAGTTCTTC. Protein: CSVDRGNEQFF. The J gene is TRBJ2-1, the V gene TRBV29-1, with D unresolved. This CDR3 spans 11 amino acids. The V gene lost 6 bases and the J gene lost 6 bases, with 9 bases spanning the gap. The germline gives CDR1 SQVTM, CDR2 ANQGSEA.

The chain employs TRBV7-9 and TRBJ2-1, with 11 nucleotides matching TRBD1. The junction had 12 bases not matched to a gene; V was cut back by 4 bases and J by 10 bases. The CDR3 length is 16 residues. The V gene's germline CDR1 is SEHNR and CDR2 FQNEAQ (reference sequence). The DNA for the CDR3 is TGTGCCAGCAGCTCCACATCCGGGACAGGGGGTCGGGAGCAGTTCTTC. Protein: CASSSTSGTGGREQFF.

The V gene is TRBV18, the J gene TRBJ1-1; D is unclear. This CDR3 has 13 residues. The germline V and J ends were trimmed by 2 bases and 0 bases, with 4 bases remaining between them. Looked up from germline, CDR1 is KGHSH and CDR2 is LQKENI. The CDR3 coding sequence is TGTGCCAGCTCACCAGGACTGAACACTGAAGCTTTCTTT. The encoded protein is CASSPGLNTEAFF.

This clone showed up just once. The rearrangement joins TRBV7-2 to TRBJ2-7, with D possibly TRBD2 on 6 matching bases. The CDR3 is 14 residues long. V shed 3 bases and J shed 1 base, with 10 bases lying between them. The V gene's germline CDR1 is SGHTA and CDR2 FQGNSA. The CDR3 DNA sequence: TGTGCCAGCAGCTTTTTCAGCGGGTCCTACGAGCAGTACTTC. Translation gives CASSFFSGSYEQYF.

This chain uses TRBV11-3 with TRBJ2-2; a weak D match, TRBD2 (7 bases). The CDR3 runs to 19 residues. Per germline, CDR1 SGHNT and CDR2 YENEEA. With 2 bases removed from V and 1 base from J, the gap between germline ends came to 20 bases. CDR3: CASSLSFGGPELNTGELFF. The CDR3 DNA reads as TGTGCCAGCAGCTTATCGTTCGGGGGGCCCGAACTGAACACCGGGGAGCTGTTTTTT.

The CDR3 reads CASSQGGYGYTF. The CDR3 DNA reads TGTGCCAGCTCACAGGGTGGCTATGGCTACACCTTC. V and J are TRBV18 and TRBJ1-2; D unresolved. This CDR3 region has 12 residues. The V end was cut by 4 bases, the J end by 4 bases, with 7 bases between. CDR1 is KGHSH, CDR2 LQKENI, per germline.

This sequence joins TRBV4-1 and TRBJ1-4; no clear D. The CDR3 runs to 16 residues. V was cut by 4 bases and J by 1 base, with 13 bases left in between. CDR1 and CDR2 (germline): MGHRA, YSYEKL. CDR3 bases: TGCGCCAGCAGCCGCCGACCAGCTCAAACTAATGAAAAACTGTTTTTT. It codes for CASSRRPAQTNEKLFF.

This clone was recorded only once. The rearrangement joins TRBV5-1 to TRBJ2-1; TRBD1 matches 8 bases. The germline CDR1 and CDR2 sequences are SGHRS and YFSETQ. The V gene end was trimmed by 0 bases and the J gene end by 8 bases; junction bases not matched to a gene: 4. The CDR3 runs to 14 residues. The CDR3 nucleotides are TGCGCCAGCAGCTTGGATAACAGGGGGTATGAGCAGTTCTTC. The encoded protein is CASSLDNRGYEQFF.

V and J are TRBV5-6 and TRBJ1-1; TRBD1 is a possible D gene (6 bases). Trimming took off 0 bases at V and 3 bases at J, with 9 bases between the two ends. The CDR3 contains 14 residues. Germline CDR1 SGHDT, CDR2 YYEEEE. The CDR3 sequence: CASSLVQGYTEAFF. In nucleotides, the CDR3 is TGTGCCAGCAGCTTGGTACAGGGTTACACTGAAGCTTTCTTT.